A single sample gave rise to the 13 T cell receptor beta chains below, sequenced in a study of Ad26.COV2.S vaccination and SARS-CoV-2 variants. Treatment reported: about 20 received Ad26.COV2.S at low or high dose, single or two shots; about five received placebo; per-sample allocation not given. The samples were gathered on day 63 after the first injection of vaccine or placebo. Some clones are missing from TCRdb's copy, which holds only in-frame ones; the method was immunoSEQ multiplex PCR. The data contain about 400,000 clones, approximately 87% of them seen just once; the ten biggest clones take up about 3.6%. Sequenced here: peripheral blood, sampled in a trial of Ad26.COV2.S vaccine versus placebo. The receptors stem from a person aged 18 to 59 who received the Ad26.COV2.S COVID-19 vaccine or a placebo.

The chain combines TRBV30 with TRBJ2-3, with 7 bases matching TRBD1. The V and J ends lost 2 bases and 6 bases, in that order; junction bases with no gene match: 14. Germline CDR1 GTSNPN, CDR2 SVGIG (reference sequence). CDR3 length: 16 amino acids. As DNA, the CDR3 is TGTGCCTGGAGTAGAGAGGGGGCGATTCGCGGGGATACGCAGTATTTT. This codes for CAWSREGAIRGDTQYF.

The V gene is TRBV7-2, the J gene TRBJ2-1, with D possibly TRBD2 on 7 matching bases. In germline, CDR1 is SGHTA, CDR2 FQGNSA. Trimming took off 2 bases at V and 8 bases at J, with 16 bases between the two ends. The CDR3 is 15 amino acids. Here the CDR3 DNA reads TGTGCCAGCAGCTTATCGTGGGGGGGCGGCTATGAGCAGTTCTTC. Amino acids: CASSLSWGGGYEQFF.

The V gene is TRBV6-5, the J gene TRBJ1-1; a weak D match, TRBD1 (5 bases). Trimming shortened V by 6 bases and J by 4 bases, and 15 bases separated the two germline ends. Germline CDR1 and CDR2: MNHEY and SVGAGI. The CDR3 loop spans 14 amino acids. CDR3 bases: TGTGCCAGCAGCCAGGGCCCACATCTCACTGAAGCTTTCTTT. It codes for CASSQGPHLTEAFF.

The chain joins TRBV10-2 to TRBJ2-2; D is unresolved. This CDR3 region has 12 residues. The ends were cut back, 6 bases at V and 8 bases at J, with 10 bases in the middle. The germline V gene has CDR1 WSHSY and CDR2 SAAADI. The chain's CDR3 is CASSPSWGELFF. The DNA of the CDR3 is TGCGCCAGCAGCCCCAGTTGGGGGGAGCTGTTTTTT.

CDR3 DNA sequence: TGCGCCAGCAGCTCCATTTATAACGAGCAGTACTTC. Translation gives CASSSIYNEQYF. V and J are TRBV5-1 and TRBJ2-7, with D hard to call. Trimming pared 3 bases from V and 5 bases from J, leaving 9 bases between. The CDR3 is 12 amino acids. Germline CDR1 SGHRS, CDR2 YFSETQ.

This sequence joins TRBV6-1 and TRBJ2-3; 12 nucleotides agree with TRBD2. Unmatched junction bases numbered 7, after V lost 4 bases and J lost 5 bases. The CDR3 runs 16 residues. Germline CDR1 reads MNHNS; CDR2 reads SASEGT. The CDR3 loop reads CASSALLAGGIDTQYF. CDR3 DNA sequence: TGTGCCAGCAGTGCACTACTAGCGGGGGGTATAGATACGCAGTATTTT.

This chain joins TRBV4-1 and TRBJ1-2; D remains ambiguous. There are 15 residues in the CDR3. The V gene's germline CDR1 is MGHRA and CDR2 YSYEKL. V was trimmed by 0 bases and J by 4 bases, leaving 12 bases between them. CDR3 protein: CASSQEGRPLYGYTF. The CDR3 DNA sequence: TGCGCCAGCAGCCAAGAAGGCAGGCCGCTCTATGGCTACACCTTC.

V and J are TRBV18 and TRBJ1-4; 9 nucleotides match TRBD1. After removal of 0 bases from V and 4 bases from J, the junction contained 12 bases not matched to a gene. Germline values: CDR1 KGHSH, CDR2 LQKENI. The CDR3 contains 19 residues. The CDR3 loop reads CASSPPEGTGSPLNEKLFF. For the CDR3, the DNA is TGTGCCAGCTCACCACCGGAGGGGACAGGGAGCCCCCTTAATGAAAAACTGTTTTTT.

For the CDR3, the DNA is TGTGCCAGCAGGACCGGGACAGGGCTAAGTGGCTACACCTTC. As protein: CASRTGTGLSGYTF. V is TRBV2 and J is TRBJ1-2; TRBD1 matches 9 bases. V trimming: 6 bases; J trimming: 7 bases; junction bases outside the gene matches: 9. The CDR3 covers 14 residues. In germline, CDR1 is SNHLY, CDR2 FYNNEI.

The chain has TRBV5-1 and TRBJ1-6; 7 nucleotides agree with TRBD1. CDR3 length equals 15 residues. Germline trimming cut 2 bases from V and 5 bases from J; bases unmatched to any gene: 4. Germline lookup yields CDR1 SGHRS and CDR2 YFSETQ. The CDR3 nucleotides read TGCGCCAGCAGCTTCCGGACAGGCGATAATTCACCCCTCCACTTT. Its protein product is CASSFRTGDNSPLHF.

V and J are TRBV6-5 and TRBJ1-5; D is unclear. The CDR3 is made up of 11 amino acids. Germline CDR1 MNHEY, CDR2 SVGAGI. V lost 6 bases and J lost 5, with 5 bases in between. This CDR3 reads CASSSYQPQHF. The DNA of the CDR3 is TGTGCCAGCAGCTCATATCAGCCCCAGCATTTT.

CDR3 in amino acids: CASSFTEGYEQYF. In DNA form, the CDR3 reads TGTGCCAGCAGTTTTACTGAGGGCTACGAGCAGTACTTC. The J gene is TRBJ2-7, the V gene TRBV27; D is perhaps TRBD2 (5 bases). Germline-derived CDR1 and CDR2 are MNHEY and SMNVEV (reference sequence). The CDR3 consists of 13 residues. The germline V and J ends were trimmed by 3 bases and 3 bases, with 9 bases remaining between them.

The chain carries TRBV7-9 and TRBJ2-3; 14 bases line up with TRBD2. In germline, CDR1 is SEHNR, CDR2 FQNEAQ (reference sequence). With 3 bases clipped from V and 1 base from J, the junction kept 6 bases outside the gene matches. This CDR3 is 18 amino acids long. CDR3: CASSFGLAGGRGTDTQYF. The CDR3 DNA reads as TGTGCCAGCAGCTTCGGACTAGCGGGGGGCCGGGGCACAGATACGCAGTATTTT.